This T cell receptor beta chain was sequenced during a study of blood T cell repertoires in COVID-19. Overall study: T cells, B-cell-depleted T cells, or PBMCs provided the cDNA or gDNA that served as material.

The sample holds one count of this clone. In germline, CDR1 is KGHDR, CDR2 SFDVKD. This CDR3 has 18 amino acids. The V and J ends lost 4 bases and 0 bases, in that order; junction bases with no gene match: 8. Authors' methods: Amplification of reference gene primers was used by the study to estimate nucleated cell counts. TCRdb's copy holds only in-frame clones and misses some; the assay was immunoSEQ multiplex PCR. V, J and clone size reflect that table, while D and trimming were determined from the DNA. This table holds 150,000 to 200,000 clones, 70% to 90% found once. This TCR was sampled from a man aged 50 or older who had recovered from COVID-19. Sequencing was performed on peripheral blood. The chain carries TRBV24-1 and TRBJ2-3, with TRBD2 identical over 11 bases. The CDR3 DNA follows: TGTGCCACCAGTGAAGGTAGCGGGGGGGCCCCGAGCACAGATACGCAGTATTTT. Protein product: CATSEGSGGAPSTDTQYF.